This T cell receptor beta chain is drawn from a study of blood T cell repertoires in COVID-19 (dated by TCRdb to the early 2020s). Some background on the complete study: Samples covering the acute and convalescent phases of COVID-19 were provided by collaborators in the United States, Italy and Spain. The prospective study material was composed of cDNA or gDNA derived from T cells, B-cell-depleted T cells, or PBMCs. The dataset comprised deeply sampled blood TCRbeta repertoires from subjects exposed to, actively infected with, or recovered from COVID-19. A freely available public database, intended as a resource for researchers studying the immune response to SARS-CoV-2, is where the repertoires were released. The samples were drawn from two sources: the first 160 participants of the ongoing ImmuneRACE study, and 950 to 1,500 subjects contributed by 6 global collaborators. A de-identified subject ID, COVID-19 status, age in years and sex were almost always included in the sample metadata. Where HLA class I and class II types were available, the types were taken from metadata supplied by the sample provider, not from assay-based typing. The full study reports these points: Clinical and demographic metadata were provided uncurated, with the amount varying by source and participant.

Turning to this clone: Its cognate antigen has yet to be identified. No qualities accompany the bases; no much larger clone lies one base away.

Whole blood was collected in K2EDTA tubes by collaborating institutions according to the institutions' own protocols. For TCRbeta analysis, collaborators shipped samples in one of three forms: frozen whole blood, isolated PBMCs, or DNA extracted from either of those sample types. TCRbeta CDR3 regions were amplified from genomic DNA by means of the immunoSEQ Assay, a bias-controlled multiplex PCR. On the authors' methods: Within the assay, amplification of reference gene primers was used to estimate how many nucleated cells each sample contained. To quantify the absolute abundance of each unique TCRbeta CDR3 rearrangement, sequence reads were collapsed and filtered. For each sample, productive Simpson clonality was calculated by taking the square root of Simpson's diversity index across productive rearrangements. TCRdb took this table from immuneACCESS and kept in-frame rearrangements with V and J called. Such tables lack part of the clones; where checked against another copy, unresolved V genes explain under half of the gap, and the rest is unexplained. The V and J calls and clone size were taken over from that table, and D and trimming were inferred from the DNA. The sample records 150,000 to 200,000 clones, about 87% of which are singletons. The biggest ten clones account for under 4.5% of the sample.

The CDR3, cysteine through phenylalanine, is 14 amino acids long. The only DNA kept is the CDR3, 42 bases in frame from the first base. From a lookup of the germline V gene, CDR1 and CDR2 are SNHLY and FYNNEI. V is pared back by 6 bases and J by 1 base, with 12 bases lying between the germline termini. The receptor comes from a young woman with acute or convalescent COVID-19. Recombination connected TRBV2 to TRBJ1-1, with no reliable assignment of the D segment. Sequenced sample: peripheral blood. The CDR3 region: CASRGDGGNTEAFF. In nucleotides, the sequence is TGTGCCAGCAGGGGTGACGGAGGGAACACTGAAGCTTTCTTT.